These 24 T cell receptor beta chains were sequenced from one sample in a study of blood T cell repertoires in COVID-19. Profiling relied on immunoSEQ multiplex PCR, and the TCRdb table lists in-frame clones only, not all of them. Among about 89,000 clones listed, nearly 80% were seen once. Sequences were obtained from peripheral blood. These receptor sequences come from a man between 65 and 85 years old with COVID-19, enrolled during active disease.

The V gene is TRBV10-2, the J gene TRBJ1-1; 7 bases align to TRBD1. Germline lookup yields CDR1 WSHSY and CDR2 SAAADI. Trimming took 6 bases from V and 0 from J; bases not matched to a gene: 4. There are 14 residues in the CDR3. CDR3 region: CASRKTGLNTEAFF. The CDR3 nucleotides are TGCGCCAGCAGGAAGACAGGGTTGAACACTGAAGCTTTCTTT.

This sequence joins TRBV6-2 or TRBV6-3 and TRBJ2-1; unclear D gene. Trimming removed 0 bases from V and 7 bases from J, with 4 bases in between. The germline V gene encodes CDR1 MNHEY and CDR2 SVGEGT. The CDR3 sequence is 12 residues long. The CDR3 DNA sequence: TGTGCCAGCAGTTACTCCCAGAATGAGCAGTTCTTC. As protein: CASSYSQNEQFF.

This clone was seen a handful of times. The chain employs TRBV7-9 and TRBJ1-1; D might be TRBD1 (5 bases). CDR1 is SEHNR and CDR2 is FQNEAQ in the germline V gene (reference sequence). The CDR3 length is 13 residues. The V gene lost 5 bases and the J gene lost 5 bases, with 12 bases spanning the gap. This CDR3 reads CASSPGGWTEAFF. CDR3 coding DNA: TGTGCCAGCAGCCCGGGGGGATGGACTGAAGCTTTCTTT.

The rearrangement joins TRBV9 to TRBJ2-1, with 7 bases matching TRBD1. The CDR3 has 12 residues. The ends lost 3 bases at V and 7 bases at J; junction bases unmatched: 1. The germline V gene encodes CDR1 SGDLS and CDR2 YYNGEE. The CDR3 region is CASSAQGNEQFF. The CDR3, as DNA: TGTGCCAGCAGCGCACAGGGGAATGAGCAGTTCTTC.

The J gene is TRBJ2-7, the V gene TRBV19; 8 bases line up with TRBD2. The germline V gene encodes CDR1 LNHDA and CDR2 SQIVND (reference sequence). The CDR3 covers 16 residues. J gave up 0 bases and V 5 bases, and 9 bases lay outside the gene matches. The CDR3 protein is CASSLSIAGSSYEQYF. Here the CDR3 DNA reads TGTGCCAGTAGTCTGTCTATAGCGGGAAGCTCCTACGAGCAGTACTTC.

The V gene is TRBV7-6, the J gene TRBJ2-7, with 8 bases fitting TRBD2. The trim removed 5 bases at V and 0 bases at J, leaving 3 bases unmatched. CDR1 and CDR2 (germline): SGHVS, FNYEAQ. CDR3 length equals 14 residues. CDR3 coding DNA: TGTGCCAGCAGCGCCGGGACTAGCTCCTACGAGCAGTACTTC. It codes for CASSAGTSSYEQYF.

The chain uses TRBV28 and TRBJ2-7; a possible D gene is TRBD1 (6 bases). CDR3 size: 13 residues. CDR1 and CDR2 (germline): MDHEN, SYDVKM. Trimming took 10 bases from V and 7 from J, leaving 20 bases between them. The CDR3 region is CATGGTSGPEQYF. The CDR3 DNA reads TGTGCCACCGGTGGGACATCGGGGCCAGAGCAGTACTTC.

This chain connects TRBV11-2 to TRBJ2-3, with D unclear. CDR1 is SGHAT and CDR2 is FQNNGV in the germline V gene. V was clipped by 2 bases and J by 2 bases, with 11 bases between them. This CDR3 has 15 residues. CDR3 DNA sequence: TGTGCCAGCAGCTTAAGCAACTCCCTCACAGATACGCAGTATTTT. This gives the protein CASSLSNSLTDTQYF. Full variable domain (rest looked up from reference TRBV11-2 and TRBJ2-3): EAGVAQSPRYKIIEKRQSVAFWCNPISGHATLYWYQQILGQGPKLLIQFQNNGVVDDSQLPKDRFSAERLKGVDSTLKIQPAKLEDSAVYLCASSLSNSLTDTQYFGPGTRLTVL.

V and J are TRBV5-6 and TRBJ2-7, with 12 bases matching TRBD2. The CDR3 extends over 15 amino acids. CDR1 SGHDT and CDR2 YYEEEE come from the germline V gene. V lost 4 bases and J lost 2; bases outside the gene matches: 4. The CDR3 DNA is TGTGCCAGCAGCCTCCGGACTAGCGGGACCTACGAGCAGTACTTC. It specifies CASSLRTSGTYEQYF.

Only a few counts were recorded for this clone. The rearrangement joins TRBV4-2 to TRBJ1-5; no firm D call. Trimming removed 2 bases at V and 0 bases at J, with 5 bases between. Looked up from germline, CDR1 is LGHNA and CDR2 is YNFKEQ. The CDR3 length is 14 residues. The CDR3 coding sequence is TGTGCCAGCAGCCAATTAAATAGCAATCAGCCCCAGCATTTT. Amino acids: CASSQLNSNQPQHF.

The chain uses TRBV4-2 and TRBJ2-2; 8 positions agree with TRBD2. Germline trimming cut 1 base from V and 2 bases from J; bases unmatched to any gene: 9. The V gene's germline CDR1 is LGHNA and CDR2 YNFKEQ. The CDR3 loop spans 18 amino acids. For the CDR3, the DNA is TGTGCCAGCAGCCAAGGGTTCCCGGCGGGAGGTAACACCGGGGAGCTGTTTTTT. It is translated as CASSQGFPAGGNTGELFF.

The chain has TRBV11-2 and TRBJ2-7, with TRBD2 identical over 8 bases. Germline CDR1 SGHAT, CDR2 FQNNGV. V lost 5 bases to trimming and J lost 6 bases; unmatched junction nucleotides: 3. The CDR3 covers 12 residues. CDR3 nucleotides: TGTGCCAGCAGCCCAGGGACTAGCGAGCAGTACTTC. Residues: CASSPGTSEQYF.

The chain joins TRBV6-5 to TRBJ2-1, with 8 bases identical to TRBD2. Germline values: CDR1 MNHEY, CDR2 SVGAGI. Trimming at V came to 8 bases and at J to 4 bases, leaving 4 bases not matched to a gene. CDR3 length: 13 amino acids. The CDR3 loop reads CASAVAGYNEQFF. CDR3 in DNA: TGTGCCAGCGCGGTAGCGGGGTACAATGAGCAGTTCTTC.

The CDR3 region is CASSSRESGANVLTF. In DNA form, the CDR3 reads TGTGCCAGCAGCTCAAGAGAATCTGGGGCCAACGTCCTGACTTTC. V gene TRBV7-9 combines with J gene TRBJ2-6; D gene unclear. V dropped 4 bases and J dropped 1 base, with 8 bases sitting between them. The CDR3 sequence is 15 residues long. Germline V lookup: CDR1 SEHNR, CDR2 FQNEAQ (reference sequence).

V gene TRBV5-1 combines with J gene TRBJ2-1; 10 bases agree with TRBD2. Trimming removed 4 bases from V and 8 bases from J; junction bases left unmatched: 6. Germline CDR1 SGHRS, CDR2 YFSETQ. The CDR3 has 14 residues. Here the CDR3 DNA reads TGCGCCAGCAGCCGTGGGACTAGCGTCCATGAGCAGTTCTTC. Protein: CASSRGTSVHEQFF.

The CDR3 sequence is CASSLLAGGPHTGELFF. CDR3 sequence (DNA): TGTGCCAGCAGTTTACTAGCGGGAGGGCCGCACACCGGGGAGCTGTTTTTT. V is TRBV27 and J is TRBJ2-2, with 12 bases fitting TRBD2. The V gene's germline CDR1 is MNHEY and CDR2 SMNVEV (reference sequence). The V and J ends lost 2 bases and 3 bases, in that order; junction bases with no gene match: 4. The CDR3 is 17 residues long.

This chain joins TRBV5-6 and TRBJ2-7, with TRBD2 matching over 9 bases. CDR1 is SGHDT, CDR2 YYEEEE, per germline. The CDR3 is made up of 14 amino acids. V dropped 4 bases and J dropped 1; count of bases not matched to a gene: 3. Here the CDR3 reads CASSALAGSYEQYF. The CDR3 DNA reads TGTGCCAGCAGCGCCCTAGCGGGATCCTACGAGCAGTACTTC.

The count of this clone is one. The chain links TRBV7-9 to TRBJ1-5, with D tentatively TRBD1 (5 bases). The CDR3 contains 13 residues. V dropped 5 bases and J dropped 7 bases, with 12 bases sitting between them. Germline assignment: CDR1 SEHNR and CDR2 FQNEAQ (reference sequence). CDR3 sequence: CASSPPGGQPQHF. The DNA for the CDR3 is TGTGCCAGCAGCCCTCCGGGGGGGCAGCCCCAGCATTTT.

The V gene is TRBV4-3, the J gene TRBJ1-3; D possibly corresponds to TRBD1 (5 bases). Germline CDR1 reads LGHNA; CDR2 reads YSLEER. Trimming took off 1 base at V and 0 bases at J, with 13 bases between the two ends. This CDR3 region has 17 residues. The CDR3 protein is CASSQAPTGVSGNTIYF. In DNA form, the CDR3 reads TGCGCCAGCAGCCAAGCCCCGACGGGGGTCTCTGGAAACACCATATATTTT.

The chain is built from TRBV7-8 and TRBJ2-7; weak D call: TRBD2 (6 bases). The CDR3 loop spans 14 amino acids. V was shortened by 0 bases and J by 7 bases, with 13 bases between the two germline ends. Germline-derived CDR1 and CDR2 are SGHVS and FQNEAQ. CDR3 loop: CASSLASLAREQYF. The CDR3 DNA sequence: TGTGCCAGCAGCTTAGCAAGTCTAGCGCGAGAGCAGTACTTC.

The chain combines TRBV5-1 with TRBJ2-5; 12 bases are shared with TRBD2. The V gene's germline CDR1 is SGHRS and CDR2 YFSETQ. The V and J ends lost 3 bases and 2 bases, in that order; junction bases with no gene match: 2. The CDR3 length is 15 residues. CDR3 sequence (DNA): TGCGCCAGCAGCTACGGACTAGCGGGGCAAGAGACCCAGTACTTC. Protein: CASSYGLAGQETQYF.

The rearrangement links TRBV5-4 to TRBJ2-1; 10 bases are shared with TRBD2. Looked up from germline, CDR1 is SGHNT and CDR2 is YYREEE (reference sequence). The V segment lost 0 bases and the J segment 5 bases; nucleotides outside the gene matches: 5. The CDR3 contains 16 residues. The CDR3 nucleotides are TGTGCCAGCAGCTTGGTTCTGCTAGCGGGGGACAATGAGCAGTTCTTC. Translation: CASSLVLLAGDNEQFF.

The chain has TRBV9 and TRBJ2-5; D perhaps matches TRBD1 (6 bases). Germline V gene data show CDR1 as SGDLS and CDR2 as YYNGEE. V dropped 0 bases and J dropped 5 bases, with 14 bases sitting between them. The CDR3 has 15 residues. CDR3 sequence reads: CASSVGQGQGETQYF. CDR3 bases: TGTGCCAGCAGCGTAGGTCAGGGGCAAGGGGAGACCCAGTACTTC.

The chain couples TRBV6-2 or TRBV6-3 to TRBJ1-6; perhaps TRBD1 as D (5 bases). CDR1 is MNHEY and CDR2 is SVGEGT in the germline V gene. CDR3 size: 17 residues. The ends were cut back, 4 bases at V and 9 bases at J, with 22 bases in the middle. The CDR3 loop is CASSSSLYRQPGSPLHF. In DNA form, the CDR3 reads TGTGCCAGCAGTTCATCTCTGTACCGACAGCCGGGTTCACCCCTCCACTTT.